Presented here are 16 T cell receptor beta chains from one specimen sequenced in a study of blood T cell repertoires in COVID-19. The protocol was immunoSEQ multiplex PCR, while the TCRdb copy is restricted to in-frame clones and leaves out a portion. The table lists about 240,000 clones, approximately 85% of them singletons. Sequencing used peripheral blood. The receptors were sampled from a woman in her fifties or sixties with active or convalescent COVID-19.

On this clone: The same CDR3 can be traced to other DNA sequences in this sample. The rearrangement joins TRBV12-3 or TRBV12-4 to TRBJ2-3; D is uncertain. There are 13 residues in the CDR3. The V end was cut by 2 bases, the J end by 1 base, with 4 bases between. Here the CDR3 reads CASSLTGTDTQYF. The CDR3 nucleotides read TGTGCCAGCAGTTTAACTGGCACAGATACGCAGTATTTT.

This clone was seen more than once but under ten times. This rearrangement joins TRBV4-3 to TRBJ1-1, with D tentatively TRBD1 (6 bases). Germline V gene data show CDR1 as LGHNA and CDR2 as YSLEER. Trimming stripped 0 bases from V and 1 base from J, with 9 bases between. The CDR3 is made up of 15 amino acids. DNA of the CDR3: TGCGCCAGCAGCCAAGATCTGGGACAGAACACTGAAGCTTTCTTT. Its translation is CASSQDLGQNTEAFF.

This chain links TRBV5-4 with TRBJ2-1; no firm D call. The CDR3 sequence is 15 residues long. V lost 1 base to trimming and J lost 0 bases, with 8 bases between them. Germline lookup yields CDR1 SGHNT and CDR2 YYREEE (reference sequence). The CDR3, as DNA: TGTGCCAGCAGCTTGTATGCAGGCTCCTACAATGAGCAGTTCTTC. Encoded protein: CASSLYAGSYNEQFF.

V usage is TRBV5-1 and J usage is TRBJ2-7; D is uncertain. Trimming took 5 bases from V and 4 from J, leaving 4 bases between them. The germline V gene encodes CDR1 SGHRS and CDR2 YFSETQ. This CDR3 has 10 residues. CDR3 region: CASSPYEQYF. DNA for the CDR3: TGCGCCAGCAGTCCTTACGAGCAGTACTTC.

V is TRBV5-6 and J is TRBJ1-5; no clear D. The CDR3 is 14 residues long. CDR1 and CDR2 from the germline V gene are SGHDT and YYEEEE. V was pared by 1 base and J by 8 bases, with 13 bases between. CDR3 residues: CASSLTSYPEPQHF. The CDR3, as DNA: TGTGCCAGCAGCTTGACGAGTTACCCGGAGCCCCAGCATTTT.

Written as DNA, the CDR3 is TGTGCCAGCAGCTCTATGGAGACCCAGTACTTC. Amino acids: CASSSMETQYF. The chain combines TRBV7-9 with TRBJ2-5; no clear D gene. This CDR3 has 11 residues. Trimming left V 4 bases short and J 5 bases short, with 5 bases between. Germline V gene data show CDR1 as SEHNR and CDR2 as FQNEAQ (reference sequence). Full variable domain (outside the CDR3, taken from reference TRBV7-9 and TRBJ2-5): DTGVSQNPRHKITKRGQNVTFRCDPISEHNRLYWYRQTLGQGPEFLTYFQNEAQLEKSRLLSDRFSAERPKGSFSTLEIQRTEQGDSAMYLCASSSMETQYFGPGTRLLVL.

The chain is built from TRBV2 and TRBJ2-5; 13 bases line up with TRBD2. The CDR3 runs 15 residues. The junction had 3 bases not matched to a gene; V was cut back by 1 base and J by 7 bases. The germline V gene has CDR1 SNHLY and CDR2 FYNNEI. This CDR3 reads CASSEGTSGGWTQYF. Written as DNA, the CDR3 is TGTGCCAGCAGTGAAGGGACTAGCGGGGGTTGGACCCAGTACTTC.

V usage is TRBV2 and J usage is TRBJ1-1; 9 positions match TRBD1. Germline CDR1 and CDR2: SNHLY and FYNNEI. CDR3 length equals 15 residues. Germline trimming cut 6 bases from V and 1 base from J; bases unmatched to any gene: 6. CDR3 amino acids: CASRAQGAPNTEAFF. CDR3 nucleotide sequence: TGTGCCAGCAGAGCACAGGGGGCCCCGAACACTGAAGCTTTCTTT.

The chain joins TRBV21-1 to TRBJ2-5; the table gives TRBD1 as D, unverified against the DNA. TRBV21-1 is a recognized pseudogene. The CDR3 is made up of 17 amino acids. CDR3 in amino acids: CASSSNRDRGMWETQYF. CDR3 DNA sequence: TGTGCCAGCAGCTCTAACCGGGACAGGGGTATGTGGGAGACCCAGTACTTC.

The CDR3 nucleotides read TGTGCCAGCAGCCATTCAACAGGGGGGAATTCACCCCTCCACTTT. It codes for CASSHSTGGNSPLHF. The V and J genes are TRBV6-5 and TRBJ1-6; 8 bases are a match to TRBD1. Germline CDR1 and CDR2: MNHEY and SVGAGI. The V gene end was trimmed by 6 bases and the J gene end by 7 bases; junction bases not matched to a gene: 8. The CDR3 totals 15 residues.

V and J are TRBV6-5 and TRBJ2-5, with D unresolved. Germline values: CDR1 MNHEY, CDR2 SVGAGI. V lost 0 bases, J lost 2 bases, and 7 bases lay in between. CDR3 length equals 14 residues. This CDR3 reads CASSYSNSQETQYF. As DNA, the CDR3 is TGTGCCAGCAGTTACTCGAACTCACAAGAGACCCAGTACTTC.

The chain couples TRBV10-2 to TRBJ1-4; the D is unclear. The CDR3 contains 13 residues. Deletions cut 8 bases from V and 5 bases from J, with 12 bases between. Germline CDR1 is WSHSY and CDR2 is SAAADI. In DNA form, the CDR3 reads TGCGCCAGCGTAGGACGGAGGAATGAAAAACTGTTTTTT. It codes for CASVGRRNEKLFF.

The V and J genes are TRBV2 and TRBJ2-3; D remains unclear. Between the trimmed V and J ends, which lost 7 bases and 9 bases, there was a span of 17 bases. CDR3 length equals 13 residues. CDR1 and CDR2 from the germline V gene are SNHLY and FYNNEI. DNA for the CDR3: TGTGCCAGCAACCTACGCCCGGAGCCCACGCAGTATTTT. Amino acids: CASNLRPEPTQYF. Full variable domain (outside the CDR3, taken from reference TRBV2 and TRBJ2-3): EPEVTQTPSHQVTQMGQEVILRCVPISNHLYFYWYRQILGQKVEFLVSFYNNEISEKSEIFDDQFSVERPDGSNFTLKIRSTKLEDSAMYFCASNLRPEPTQYFGPGTRLTVL.

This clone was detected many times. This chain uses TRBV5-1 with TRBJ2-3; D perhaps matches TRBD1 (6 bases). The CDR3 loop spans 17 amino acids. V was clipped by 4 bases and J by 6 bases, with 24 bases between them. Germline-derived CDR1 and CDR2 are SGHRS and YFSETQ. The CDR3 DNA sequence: TGCGCCAGCAGCCCATCACCAGACAGGACTCGGTTTGATACGCAGTATTTT. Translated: CASSPSPDRTRFDTQYF.

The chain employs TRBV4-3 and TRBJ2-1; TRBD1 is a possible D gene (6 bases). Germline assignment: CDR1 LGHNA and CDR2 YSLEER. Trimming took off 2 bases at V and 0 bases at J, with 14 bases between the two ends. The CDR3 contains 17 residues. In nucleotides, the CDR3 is TGCGCCAGCAGCCAACCCCCGAGGGGGAACTCCTACAATGAGCAGTTCTTC. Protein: CASSQPPRGNSYNEQFF.

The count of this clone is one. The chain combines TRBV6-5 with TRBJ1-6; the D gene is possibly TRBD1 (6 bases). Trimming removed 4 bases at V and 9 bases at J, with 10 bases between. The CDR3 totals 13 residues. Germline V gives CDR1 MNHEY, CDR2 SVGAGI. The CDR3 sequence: CASSSFRGSPLHF. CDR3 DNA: TGTGCCAGCAGTTCGTTCAGGGGTTCACCCCTCCACTTT.